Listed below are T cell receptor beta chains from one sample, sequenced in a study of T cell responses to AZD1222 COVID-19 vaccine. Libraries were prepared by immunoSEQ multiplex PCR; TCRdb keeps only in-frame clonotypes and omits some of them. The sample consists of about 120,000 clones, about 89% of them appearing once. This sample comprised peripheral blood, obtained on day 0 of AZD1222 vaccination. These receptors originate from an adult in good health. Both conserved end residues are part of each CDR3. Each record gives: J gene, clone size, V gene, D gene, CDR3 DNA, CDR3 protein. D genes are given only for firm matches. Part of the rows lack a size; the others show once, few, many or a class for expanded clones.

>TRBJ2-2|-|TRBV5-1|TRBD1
TGCGCCAGCAGCTTACCGGGACAGGGGGACGGGGAGCTGTTTTTT
CASSLPGQGDGELFF
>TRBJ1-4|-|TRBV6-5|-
TGTGCCAGCAGTTACTCGTTAACACGAAATGAAAAACTGTTTTTT
CASSYSLTRNEKLFF
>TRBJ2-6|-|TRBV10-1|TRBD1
TGCGCCAGCACCTCGGACAGGGAGGACTCTGGGGCCAACGTCCTGACTTTC
CASTSDREDSGANVLTF
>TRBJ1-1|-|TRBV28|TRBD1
TGTGCCAGCAGTTTAGGGACAGTCCTTGAAGCTTTCTTT
CASSLGTVLEAFF
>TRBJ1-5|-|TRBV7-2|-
TGTGCCAGCAGTCTACACGTTAGCAATCAGCCCCAGCATTTT
CASSLHVSNQPQHF
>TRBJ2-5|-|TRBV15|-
TGTGCCACCAGCAGAGACCCCCAAGGGGCGGAGACCCAGTACTTC
CATSRDPQGAETQYF
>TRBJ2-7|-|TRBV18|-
TGTGCCAGCTCAAGAATCAACTACGAGCAGTACTTC
CASSRINYEQYF
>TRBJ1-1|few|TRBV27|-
TGTGCCAGCAGTGCCCAGTTGGGTGAAGCTTTCTTT
CASSAQLGEAFF
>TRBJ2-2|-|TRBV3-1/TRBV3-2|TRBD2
TGTGCCAGCAGAGTTACTAGCGGGAGTTTGACCGGGGAGCTGTTTTTT
CASRVTSGSLTGELFF
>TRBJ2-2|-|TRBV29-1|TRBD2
TGCAGCGTTGATCAGGGCGGGGGGAGGACCGGGGAGCTGTTTTTT
CSVDQGGGRTGELFF
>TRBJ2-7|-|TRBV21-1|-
TGTGCCAGCAGCCGGGACAGAAAAATCGAACGGCCCCCGGCCGAGCAGTACTTC
CASSRDRKIERPPAEQYF
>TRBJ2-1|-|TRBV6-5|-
TGTGCCAGCAGCTATGACATCTCCTACAATGAGCAGTTCTTC
CASSYDISYNEQFF
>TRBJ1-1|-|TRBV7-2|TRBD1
TGTGCCAGCAGCTTAGGGGGGGACAGGGGGCTTGTTCAAAACACTGAAGCTTTCTTT
CASSLGGDRGLVQNTEAFF
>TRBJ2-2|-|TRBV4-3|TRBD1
TGCGCCAGCAGCCAATACAGGGGCACCGGGGAGCTGTTTTTT
CASSQYRGTGELFF
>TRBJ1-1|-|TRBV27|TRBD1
TGTGCCAGCAGTCCCGTCAAAATTCGACAGGGGCGCACCCAAGCTTTCTTT
CASSPVKIRQGRTQAFF
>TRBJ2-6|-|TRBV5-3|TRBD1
TGTGCCAGAAGCTTGCCGGGGACAGGGGAGGTCTCTGGGGCCAACGTCCTGACTTTC
CARSLPGTGEVSGANVLTF
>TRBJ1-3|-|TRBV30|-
TGTGCCTGGAGTGCAGGGAATCCCTCTGGAAACACCATATATTTT
CAWSAGNPSGNTIYF
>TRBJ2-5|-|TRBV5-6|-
TGTGCCAGCAGCCTGGCGGCAATACCATGGGAGACCCAGTACTTC
CASSLAAIPWETQYF
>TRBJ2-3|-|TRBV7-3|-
TGTGCCAGCAGCTCGGACGGCACAGATACGCAGTATTTT
CASSSDGTDTQYF
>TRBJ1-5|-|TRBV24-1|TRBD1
TGTGCCACCAGTGGTGGACAGGGGGGGTTTACGGATCAGCCCCAGCATTTT
CATSGGQGGFTDQPQHF
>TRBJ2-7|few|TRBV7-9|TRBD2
TGTGCCAGCAGCAGGGAGGGAAACTACGAGCAGTACTTC
CASSREGNYEQYF
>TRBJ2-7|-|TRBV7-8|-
TGTGCCAGCGCAATAAGGCTCCGGAGCGAGCAGTACTTC
CASAIRLRSEQYF
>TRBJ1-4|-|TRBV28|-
TGTGCCAGCAGTCCCCTGGCGTGGCCAGGGACCCTTAATGAAAAACTGTTTTTT
CASSPLAWPGTLNEKLFF
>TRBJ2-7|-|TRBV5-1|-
TGCGCCAGCAGCTTGGCCTACGAGCAGTACTTC
CASSLAYEQYF
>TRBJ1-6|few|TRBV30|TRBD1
TGTGCCTGGAGTTTTGGACAGGCTTCACCCCTCCACTTT
CAWSFGQASPLHF
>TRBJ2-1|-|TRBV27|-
TGTGCCAGCAGTTTACAGGCAGGGCCGCGGAATGAGCAGTTCTTC
CASSLQAGPRNEQFF
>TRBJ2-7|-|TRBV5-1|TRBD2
TGCGCCAGCAGCTTGAGGACTAGTTTCTACGAGCAGTACTTC
CASSLRTSFYEQYF
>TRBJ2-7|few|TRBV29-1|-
TGCAGCGTTGATTCCGGGGGCGACGAGCAGTACTTC
CSVDSGGDEQYF
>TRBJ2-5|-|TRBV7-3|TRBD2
TGTGCCAGCAGCTTGGAGATGGGGGGGAGCATAGAGACCCAGTACTTC
CASSLEMGGSIETQYF
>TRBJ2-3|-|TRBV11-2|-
TGTGCCAGCAGCTTCCGGACCCCGGAGGATACGCAGTATTTT
CASSFRTPEDTQYF
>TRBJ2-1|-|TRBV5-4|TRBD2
TGTGCCAGCAGCTTGTTGGCGGGAGGAAATTCCTACAATGAGCAGTTCTTC
CASSLLAGGNSYNEQFF
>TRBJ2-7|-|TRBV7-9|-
TGTGCCAGCAGCTCGGACACCTACGAGCAGTACTTC
CASSSDTYEQYF
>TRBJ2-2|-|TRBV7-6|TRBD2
TGTGCCAGCAGCTCAAGACGAGCGGGAACGACTAACACCGGGGAGCTGTTTTTT
CASSSRRAGTTNTGELFF
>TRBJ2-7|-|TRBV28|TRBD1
TGTGCCAGCGGATTCAAGACAGGGACCTACGAGCAGTACTTC
CASGFKTGTYEQYF
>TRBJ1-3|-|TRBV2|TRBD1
TGTGCCAGCGATACAGGGGGGACTGGAAACACCATATATTTT
CASDTGGTGNTIYF